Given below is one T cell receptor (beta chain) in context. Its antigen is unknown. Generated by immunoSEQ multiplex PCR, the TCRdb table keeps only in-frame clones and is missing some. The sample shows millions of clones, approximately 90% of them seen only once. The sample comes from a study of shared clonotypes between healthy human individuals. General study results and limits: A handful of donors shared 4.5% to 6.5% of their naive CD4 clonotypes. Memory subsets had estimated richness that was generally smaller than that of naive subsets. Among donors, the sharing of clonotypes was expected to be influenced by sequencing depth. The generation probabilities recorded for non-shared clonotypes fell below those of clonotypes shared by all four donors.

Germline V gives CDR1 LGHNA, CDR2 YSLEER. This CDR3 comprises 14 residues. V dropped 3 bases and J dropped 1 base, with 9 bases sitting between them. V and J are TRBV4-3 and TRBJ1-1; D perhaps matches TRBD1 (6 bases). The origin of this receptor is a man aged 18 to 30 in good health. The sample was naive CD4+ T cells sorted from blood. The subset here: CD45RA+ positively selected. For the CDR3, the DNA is TGCGCCAGCAGCCATGGACAGTCGAACACTGAAGCTTTCTTT. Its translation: CASSHGQSNTEAFF.